A selection of T cell receptor beta chains follows, all from one sample in a study of T cell changes during pregnancy in multiple sclerosis. Some clones are missing from TCRdb's copy, which holds only in-frame ones; the method was immunoSEQ multiplex PCR. The table lists roughly 72,000 clones, around nine tenths of them singletons. The sample consisted of CD4+ T cells from peripheral blood mononuclear cells, taken before pregnancy. These receptor sequences come from a female donor with multiple sclerosis, enrolled in a pregnancy study. CDR3s include the opening cysteine and the closing phenylalanine or tryptophan. The order of the fields is clone size, D gene, V gene, J gene, CDR3 protein, CDR3 DNA. D genes are given only for firm matches. Clone size is stated in some rows and not others, as once, few, many or a class when expanded.

>NA|NA|TRBV30|TRBJ1-5
CAWTRGGNQPQHF
TGTGCCTGGACCCGGGGGGGTAATCAGCCCCAGCATTTT
>NA|TRBD1|TRBV28|TRBJ2-5
CASRWDRAALTQYF
TGTGCCAGCAGGTGGGACAGGGCGGCGTTAACCCAGTACTTC
>once|NA|TRBV6-6|TRBJ2-7
CASSYDRTSYEQYF
TGTGCCAGCAGTTACGACAGGACCTCCTACGAGCAGTACTTC
>few|NA|TRBV2|TRBJ1-3
CASSERGTVGNTIYF
TGTGCCAGCAGTGAAAGGGGCACCGTTGGAAACACCATATATTTT
>NA|NA|TRBV7-3|TRBJ1-1
CASSQKTGAEAFF
TGTGCCAGCAGCCAGAAAACGGGGGCTGAAGCTTTCTTT
>once|TRBD2|TRBV4-2|TRBJ2-3
CASSRTSGGRDTQYF
TGTGCCAGCAGCCGGACTAGCGGGGGCCGAGATACGCAGTATTTT
>NA|NA|TRBV19|TRBJ1-5
CASSGDTSNQPQHF
TGTGCCAGTAGTGGGGACACTAGCAATCAGCCCCAGCATTTT
>NA|NA|TRBV6-6|TRBJ1-1
CASSYGSGRRNTEAFF
TGTGCCAGCAGTTACGGGTCAGGGAGGAGGAACACTGAAGCTTTCTTT
>NA|TRBD1|TRBV2|TRBJ1-1
CASSWTGPNTEAFF
TGTGCCAGCAGTTGGACAGGGCCGAACACTGAAGCTTTCTTT
>NA|TRBD1|TRBV5-1|TRBJ1-4
CASSLQGGRVDEKLFF
TGCGCCAGCAGCTTACAGGGGGGAAGGGTGGATGAAAAACTGTTTTTT
>NA|TRBD2|TRBV5-1|TRBJ2-5
CASSIRLGTTETQYF
TGCGCCAGCAGCATTCGACTGGGGACTACAGAGACCCAGTACTTC
>NA|NA|TRBV4-2|TRBJ2-7
CASSQDLGGHNPQYF
TGTGCCAGCAGCCAAGATTTAGGCGGTCACAATCCACAGTACTTC
>NA|TRBD2|TRBV30|TRBJ2-1
CAWSVTGAGAYNEQFF
TGTGCCTGGAGTGTAACGGGAGCGGGAGCCTACAATGAGCAGTTCTTC
>NA|NA|TRBV5-1|TRBJ2-3
CASSSGGGLEYF
TGCGCCAGCAGCTCTGGGGGAGGACTGGAGTATTTT
>NA|TRBD1|TRBV19|TRBJ2-7
CASSMGQGLLYEQYF
TGTGCCAGTAGTATGGGACAGGGCCTCCTGTACGAGCAGTACTTC
>once|NA|TRBV4-1|TRBJ1-4
CASSQETKEKLFF
TGCGCCAGCAGCCAAGAGACTAAGGAAAAACTGTTTTTT
>once|NA|TRBV19|TRBJ2-6
CASSMEQERGLTGANVLTF
TGTGCCAGTAGTATGGAGCAAGAAAGGGGCTTAACTGGGGCCAACGTCCTGACTTTC
>NA|TRBD2|TRBV5-1|TRBJ2-2
CASSRGLMNTGELFF
TGCGCCAGCAGCCGGGGACTAATGAACACCGGGGAGCTGTTTTTT
>NA|TRBD1|TRBV12-5|TRBJ1-1
CASGSTGGTEAFF
TGTGCTAGTGGATCGACAGGGGGCACTGAAGCTTTCTTT
>NA|TRBD1|TRBV10-1|TRBJ2-1
CACLRDRVPSRSYNEQFF
TGCGCCTGCCTCCGGGACAGGGTCCCTTCGAGGTCCTACAATGAGCAGTTCTTC
>NA|NA|TRBV30|TRBJ2-5
CAWTYQETQYF
TGTGCCTGGACCTACCAAGAGACCCAGTACTTC
>NA|NA|TRBV9|TRBJ1-1
CASSVGTGVNTEAFF
TGTGCCAGCAGCGTAGGAACGGGTGTGAACACTGAAGCTTTCTTT
>NA|NA|TRBV6-5|TRBJ2-3
CASSSDTDTQYF
TGTGCCAGCAGTTCAGACACAGATACGCAGTATTTT
>NA|TRBD1|TRBV18|TRBJ1-2
CASSPPDRESAGGYTF
TGTGCCAGCTCACCCCCCGACAGGGAATCCGCCGGTGGCTACACCTTC
>NA|NA|TRBV28|TRBJ1-1
CASRPGYTEAFF
TGTGCCAGCCGCCCAGGTTATACTGAAGCTTTCTTT
>few|NA|TRBV18|TRBJ1-2
CASSPGLASGYTF
TGTGCCAGCTCCCCAGGTCTGGCTTCGGGCTACACCTTC
>NA|TRBD2|TRBV19|TRBJ2-5
CASSISGGQETQYF
TGTGCCAGTAGTATCAGCGGGGGACAAGAGACCCAGTACTTC
>once|NA|TRBV28|TRBJ1-1
CASSSPAATEAFF
TGTGCCAGCAGCTCCCCTGCGGCCACTGAAGCTTTCTTT
>once|NA|TRBV9|TRBJ1-5
CASSVMCGARNQPQHF
TGTGCCAGCAGCGTAATGTGCGGGGCCAGAAATCAGCCCCAGCATTTT
>NA|NA|TRBV30|TRBJ2-2
CAWSVLNTGELFF
TGTGCCTGGAGTGTACTTAACACCGGGGAGCTGTTTTTT
>NA|TRBD1|TRBV6-6|TRBJ2-7
CASTRDSAGEQYF
TGTGCCAGCACCCGGGACAGCGCCGGGGAGCAGTACTTC
>NA|NA|TRBV4-2|TRBJ1-5
CASSQGRGGNQPQHF
TGTGCCAGCAGCCAAGGGAGGGGCGGCAATCAGCCCCAGCATTTT
>NA|TRBD1|TRBV5-1|TRBJ2-1
CASSLGGGLNEQFF
TGCGCCAGCAGCTTGGGAGGGGGCCTCAATGAGCAGTTCTTC
>NA|TRBD1|TRBV19|TRBJ1-3
CASSIARTGMGNTIYF
TGTGCCAGTAGTATAGCCCGGACAGGGATGGGAAACACCATATATTTT
>NA|NA|TRBV6-1|TRBJ2-3
CASRTVSTDTQYF
TGTGCCAGCAGAACAGTAAGCACAGATACGCAGTATTTT
>NA|NA|TRBV6-5|TRBJ1-1
CASSYQGWTEAFF
TGTGCCAGCAGTTACCAGGGTTGGACTGAAGCTTTCTTT
>NA|NA|TRBV7-9|TRBJ2-5
CASSSYGGEYETQYF
TGTGCCAGCAGTTCCTACGGGGGAGAGTATGAGACCCAGTACTTC
>once|TRBD2|TRBV30|TRBJ2-7
CAWSLAGYEQYF
TGTGCCTGGAGCCTAGCGGGGTACGAGCAGTACTTC
>NA|TRBD1|TRBV9|TRBJ2-5
CASSVGDRGLETQYF
TGTGCCAGCAGCGTAGGCGACAGGGGACTGGAGACCCAGTACTTC
>NA|TRBD2|TRBV9|TRBJ2-5
CASTRGLALGETQYF
TGTGCCAGCACCAGGGGACTAGCGCTTGGAGAGACCCAGTACTTC
>few|NA|TRBV6-4|TRBJ1-1
CASWGTGGDTEAFF
TGTGCCAGCTGGGGAACGGGGGGTGACACTGAAGCTTTCTTT
>NA|NA|TRBV19|TRBJ2-1
CASSIQRAGSYNEQFF
TGTGCCAGTAGTATCCAGCGCGCGGGCTCCTACAATGAGCAGTTCTTC
>once|TRBD2|TRBV7-6|TRBJ2-3
CASSQSPRPGLAASTDTQYF
TGTGCCAGCAGCCAAAGCCCCCGGCCGGGACTAGCGGCTAGCACAGATACGCAGTATTTT
>NA|NA|TRBV4-1|TRBJ2-2
CASSQVGQTTGELFF
TGCGCCAGCAGCCAGGTTGGACAGACCACCGGGGAGCTGTTTTTT
>NA|NA|TRBV5-6|TRBJ2-7
CASSLDFRGTYEQYF
TGTGCCAGCAGCTTGGACTTTCGGGGAACCTACGAGCAGTACTTC
>NA|TRBD1|TRBV7-3|TRBJ2-1
CASSLIGGRYNEQFF
TGTGCCAGCAGCTTAATAGGGGGCCGATACAATGAGCAGTTCTTC
>NA|TRBD1|TRBV2|TRBJ1-5
CASAGQGGFSPQHF
TGTGCCAGCGCAGGACAGGGAGGTTTCTCGCCCCAGCATTTT
>NA|TRBD1|TRBV6-1|TRBJ1-2
CASSWTGEEGYTF
TGTGCCAGCAGTTGGACAGGGGAGGAGGGCTACACCTTC
>NA|TRBD2|TRBV18|TRBJ2-5
CASSQLAGDQETQYF
TGTGCCAGCTCACAGCTAGCGGGGGATCAAGAGACCCAGTACTTC
>NA|NA|TRBV6-1|TRBJ2-1
CASSEVLTRQFF
TGTGCCAGCAGTGAAGTACTAACAAGGCAGTTCTTC
>NA|NA|TRBV5-1|TRBJ2-3
CASSFPGDKGVTQYF
TGCGCCAGCAGCTTCCCCGGGGATAAGGGAGTTACGCAGTATTTT
>NA|NA|TRBV4-2|TRBJ2-2
CASSQEMGASNTGELFF
TGTGCCAGCAGCCAAGAAATGGGGGCTAGCAATACCGGGGAGCTGTTTTTT
>NA|NA|TRBV9|TRBJ1-4
CASSVPTEFSNEKLFF
TGTGCCAGCAGCGTACCCACAGAGTTTAGTAATGAAAAACTGTTTTTT
>NA|NA|TRBV18|TRBJ1-1
CASLPTGMATEAFF
TGTGCCAGCCTTCCCACAGGGATGGCCACTGAAGCTTTCTTT
>NA|TRBD2|TRBV5-4|TRBJ2-1
CASSSRGGPYNEQFF
TGTGCCAGCAGCTCCCGCGGGGGACCCTACAATGAGCAGTTCTTC
>NA|NA|TRBV30|TRBJ1-6
CAWSVYQGSSYNSPLHF
TGTGCCTGGAGTGTTTACCAGGGGAGCTCCTATAATTCACCCCTCCACTTT
>NA|NA|TRBV28|TRBJ1-2
CASSAIDRLGGYTF
TGTGCCAGCAGCGCTATCGACAGGCTGGGCGGCTACACCTTC
>NA|NA|TRBV4-1|TRBJ2-2
CASSQGSTLGGAGELFF
TGCGCCAGCAGCCAAGGGAGTACTTTAGGGGGGGCCGGGGAGCTGTTTTTT